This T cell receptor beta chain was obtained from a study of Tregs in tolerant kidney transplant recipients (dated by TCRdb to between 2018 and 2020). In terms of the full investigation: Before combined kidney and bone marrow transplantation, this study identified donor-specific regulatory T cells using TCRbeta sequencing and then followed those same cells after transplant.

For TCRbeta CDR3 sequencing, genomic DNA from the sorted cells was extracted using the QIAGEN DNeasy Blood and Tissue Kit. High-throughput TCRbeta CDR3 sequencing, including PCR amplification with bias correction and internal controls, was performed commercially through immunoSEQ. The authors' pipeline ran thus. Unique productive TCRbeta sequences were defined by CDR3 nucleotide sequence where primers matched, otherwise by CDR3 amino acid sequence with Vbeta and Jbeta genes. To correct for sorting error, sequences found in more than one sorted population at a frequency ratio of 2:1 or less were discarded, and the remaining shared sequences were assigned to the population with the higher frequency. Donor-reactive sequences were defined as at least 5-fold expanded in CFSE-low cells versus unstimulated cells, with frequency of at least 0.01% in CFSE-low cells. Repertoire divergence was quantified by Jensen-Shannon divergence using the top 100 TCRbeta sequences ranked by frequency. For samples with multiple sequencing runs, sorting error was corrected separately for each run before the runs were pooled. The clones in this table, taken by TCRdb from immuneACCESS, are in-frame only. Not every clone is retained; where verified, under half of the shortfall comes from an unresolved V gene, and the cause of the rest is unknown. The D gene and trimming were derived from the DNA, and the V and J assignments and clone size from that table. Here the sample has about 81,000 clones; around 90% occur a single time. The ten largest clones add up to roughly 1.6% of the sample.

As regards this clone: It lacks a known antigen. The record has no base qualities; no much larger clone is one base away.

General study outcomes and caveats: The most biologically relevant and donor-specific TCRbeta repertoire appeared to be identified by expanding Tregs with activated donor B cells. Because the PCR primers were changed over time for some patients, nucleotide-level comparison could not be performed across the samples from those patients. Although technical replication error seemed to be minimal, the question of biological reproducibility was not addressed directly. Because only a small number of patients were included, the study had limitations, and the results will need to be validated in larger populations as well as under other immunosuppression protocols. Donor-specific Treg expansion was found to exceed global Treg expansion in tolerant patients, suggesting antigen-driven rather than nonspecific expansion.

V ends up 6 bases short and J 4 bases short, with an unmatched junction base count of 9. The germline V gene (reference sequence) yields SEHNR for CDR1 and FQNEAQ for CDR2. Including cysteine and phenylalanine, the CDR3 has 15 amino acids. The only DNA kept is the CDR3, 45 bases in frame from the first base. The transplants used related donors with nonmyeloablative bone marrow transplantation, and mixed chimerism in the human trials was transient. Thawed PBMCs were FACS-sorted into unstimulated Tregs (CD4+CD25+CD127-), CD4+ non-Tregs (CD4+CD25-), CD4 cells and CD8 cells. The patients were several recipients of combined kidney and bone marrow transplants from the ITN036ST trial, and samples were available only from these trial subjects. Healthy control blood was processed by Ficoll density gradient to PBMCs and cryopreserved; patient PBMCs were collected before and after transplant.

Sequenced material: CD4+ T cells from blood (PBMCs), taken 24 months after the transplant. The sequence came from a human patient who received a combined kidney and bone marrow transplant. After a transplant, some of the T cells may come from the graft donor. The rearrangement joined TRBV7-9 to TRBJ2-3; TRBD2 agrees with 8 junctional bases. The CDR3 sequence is CASRTVGLDSDTQYF. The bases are TGTGCCAGCAGGACTGTGGGACTAGATTCAGATACGCAGTATTTT.